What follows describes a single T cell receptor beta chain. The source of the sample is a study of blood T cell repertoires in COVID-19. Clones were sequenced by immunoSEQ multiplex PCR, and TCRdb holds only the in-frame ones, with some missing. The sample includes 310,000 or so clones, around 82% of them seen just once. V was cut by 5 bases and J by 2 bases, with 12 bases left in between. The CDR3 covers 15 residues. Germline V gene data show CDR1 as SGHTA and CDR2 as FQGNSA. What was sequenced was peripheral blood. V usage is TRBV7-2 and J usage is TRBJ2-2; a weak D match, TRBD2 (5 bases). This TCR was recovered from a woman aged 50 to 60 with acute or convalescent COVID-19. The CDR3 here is CASSPAGFNTGELFF. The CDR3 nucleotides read TGTGCCAGCAGCCCCGCGGGTTTTAACACCGGGGAGCTGTTTTTT.